This entry concerns a single T cell receptor (beta chain). Its antigen is not identified. The data originate from a study of response to subunit inactivated influenza vaccine. Findings of the study overall: Each seasonal influenza vaccination recruits few new T cells, the authors suggested.

CDR3 size: 13 residues. Germline CDR1 reads DFQATT; CDR2 reads SNEGSKA (reference sequence). Between the trimmed V and J ends, which lost 5 bases and 6 bases, there was a span of 16 bases. Using its own MiXCR run on the RT-PCR reads, TCRdb lists one record per CDR3 protein. This table holds about 240,000 distinct CDR3 sequences, 12% found once. The origin of this receptor is a man aged 45-65 years who received an inactivated influenza vaccine. This chain joins TRBV20-1 and TRBJ1-2; a weak D match, TRBD1 (6 bases). The sample here was non-naive T cells sorted from PBMCs, taken roughly 2 weeks before vaccination. The CDR3 sequence: CSAPREGGDGYTF. The CDR3 DNA reads as TGCAGTGCTCCCCGGGAGGGGGGTGATGGCTACACCTTC.